The 14 T cell receptor beta chains in this list originate from one sample, sequenced in a study of T cells in Graves' hyperthyroidism and ophthalmopathy. RNA transcripts gave rise to amplified TCR beta CDR3 regions. The HTBI primer set was used in a first-round RT-PCR of the TCR CDR3. TCRdb reprocessed the multiplex PCR reads with MiXCR, giving one entry per CDR3 protein. The data contain about 420,000 distinct CDR3 sequences, approximately 15% of them singletons. The sample taken for sequencing was blood. Receptor source: a young woman with Graves' hyperthyroidism.

This clonotype occurred many times. The chain links TRBV7-6 to TRBJ2-7; D possibly corresponds to TRBD2 (6 bases). V lost 5 bases and J lost 4, with 18 bases in between. The CDR3 is made up of 15 amino acids. Germline loops: CDR1 SGHVS, CDR2 FNYEAQ. The CDR3 sequence: CASSRGTGSPYEQYF. The CDR3 DNA is TGTGCCAGCAGCCGGGGGACTGGATCTCCTTACGAGCAGTACTTC.

This clonotype was seen repeatedly, ten times or more. This chain's CDR3 is CASSAGFDTQYF. CDR3 bases: TGTGCCAGCTCCGCGGGTTTTGATACGCAGTATTTT. The genes are TRBV7-2 and TRBJ2-3; a possible D gene is TRBD2 (5 bases). The CDR3 sequence is 12 residues long. V shed 8 bases and J shed 6 bases, with 12 bases lying between them. The germline V gene has CDR1 SGHTA and CDR2 FQGNSA.

This clonotype was seen many times. The chain carries TRBV7-2 and TRBJ2-3; D is perhaps TRBD1 (5 bases). The CDR3 is made up of 16 amino acids. CDR1 and CDR2 from the germline V gene are SGHTA and FQGNSA. Trimming pared 2 bases from V and 5 bases from J, leaving 17 bases between. CDR3 nucleotides: TGTGCCAGCAGCTTAAATGGGGCTAGTAACAGAGATACGCAGTATTTT. As protein: CASSLNGASNRDTQYF. Variable domain in full (rest from reference TRBV7-2 and TRBJ2-3): GAGVSQSPSNKVTEKGKDVELRCDPISGHTALYWYRQSLGQGLEFLIYFQGNSAPDKSGLPSDRFSAERTGGSVSTLTIQRTQQEDSAVYLCASSLNGASNRDTQYFGPGTRLTVL.

The chain uses TRBV10-1 and TRBJ1-4; D might be TRBD1 (5 bases). V was clipped by 4 bases and J by 10 bases, with 13 bases between them. The CDR3 has 13 amino acids. The germline gives CDR1 WNHNN, CDR2 SYGVQD (reference sequence). CDR3 bases: TGCGCCAGCAGTGTATCTCGTGGGGGAAAACTGTTTTTT. Translated: CASSVSRGGKLFF.

The chain combines TRBV5-6 with TRBJ2-7; 7 positions match TRBD1. The V segment lost 4 bases and the J segment 0 bases; nucleotides outside the gene matches: 10. Per germline, CDR1 SGHDT and CDR2 YYEEEE. The CDR3 is made up of 16 amino acids. The CDR3 DNA reads TGTGCCAGCAGCCTATACAGGGGTCGCAACTCCTACGAGCAGTACTTC. This gives the protein CASSLYRGRNSYEQYF.

This clonotype was seen repeatedly, ten times or more. The rearrangement uses TRBV12-5 and TRBJ2-5; D may be TRBD1 or TRBD2 (5 bases each). CDR1 is LGHNT, CDR2 FRNRAP, per germline. The CDR3 sequence is 12 residues long. V gave up 7 bases and J gave up 4 bases, with 10 bases separating them. CDR3 in amino acids: CASAGSLETQYF. CDR3 DNA sequence: TGTGCTAGTGCAGGGAGTTTAGAGACCCAGTACTTC.

This clonotype has more than one count but fewer than ten. V is TRBV30 and J is TRBJ2-7, with 11 bases aligning to TRBD2. The length of the CDR3 is 13 residues. CDR1 is GTSNPN and CDR2 is SVGIG in the germline V gene (reference sequence). V lost 5 bases to trimming and J lost 4 bases; unmatched junction nucleotides: 4. The CDR3 sequence: CAWDVAGGYEQYF. CDR3 coding DNA: TGTGCCTGGGATGTAGCGGGAGGGTACGAGCAGTACTTC.

The rearrangement joins TRBV6-1 to TRBJ2-7; D uncertain. CDR3 length: 14 amino acids. Germline assignment: CDR1 MNHNS and CDR2 SASEGT. The V and J ends lost 10 bases and 1 base respectively, with 17 bases between them. CDR3: CATWANSESYEQYF. CDR3 nucleotide sequence: TGTGCCACCTGGGCGAACAGTGAATCCTACGAGCAGTACTTC.

This chain links TRBV19 with TRBJ2-3, with 9 nucleotides matching TRBD1. This CDR3 spans 16 amino acids. V lost 4 bases, J lost 3 bases, and 8 bases stayed unmatched. Germline CDR1 is LNHDA and CDR2 is SQIVND (reference sequence). CDR3 sequence reads: CASSTGTGRTTDTQYF. CDR3 DNA: TGTGCCAGTAGTACTGGGACAGGGAGGACAACAGATACGCAGTATTTT.

In its sample, this clonotype was seen a few times. The genes are TRBV19 and TRBJ1-1, with D possibly being TRBD1 (5 bases). CDR3 length: 15 amino acids. Germline V CDR1 and CDR2: LNHDA, SQIVND (reference sequence). Trimming removed 3 bases at V and 1 base at J, with 12 bases between. CDR3 coding DNA: TGTGCCAGTAGTATCCCGACAGAACCGAACACTGAAGCTTTCTTT. Translated, it gives CASSIPTEPNTEAFF.

The sample holds a few counts of this clonotype. This chain links TRBV9 with TRBJ2-5, with 11 bases fitting TRBD2. This CDR3 is built from 16 residues. CDR1 is SGDLS, CDR2 YYNGEE, per germline. Trimming took 3 bases from V and 5 from J; bases not matched to a gene: 9. The CDR3 DNA reads TGTGCCAGCAGCGACCAGGTAGCGGGAGGGAGGGAGACCCAGTACTTC. As protein: CASSDQVAGGRETQYF.

This clonotype has a handful of counts. The rearrangement links TRBV9 to TRBJ2-2; D may be TRBD1 or TRBD2 (5 bases each). This CDR3 has 14 amino acids. Germline CDR1 SGDLS, CDR2 YYNGEE. V dropped 0 bases and J dropped 6 bases, with 9 bases sitting between them. The CDR3, as DNA: TGTGCCAGCAGCGTAGAGATGGGACCCGGGGAGCTGTTTTTT. It translates to CASSVEMGPGELFF.

The V call is TRBV20-1, the J call TRBJ2-1; unclear D gene. This CDR3 comprises 11 residues. Germline CDR1 and CDR2: DFQATT and SNEGSKA (reference sequence). Here the CDR3 DNA reads TGCAGGCTTTGGGGCTACAATGAGCAGTTCTTC. Protein product: CRLWGYNEQFF.

This clonotype has ten or more counts. The chain couples TRBV5-6 to TRBJ1-2; the match to TRBD1 covers 7 bases. Germline CDR1 is SGHDT and CDR2 is YYEEEE. Losses at the gene ends were 4 bases for V and 4 bases for J; bases not matched to a gene: 4. The CDR3 consists of 13 residues. This CDR3 reads CASSIQGTYGYTF. The CDR3 coding sequence is TGTGCCAGCAGCATACAGGGGACCTATGGCTACACCTTC.